This TCR beta chain was documented in a study of T cells in Graves' hyperthyroidism and ophthalmopathy. Notes on the study in general: Ophthalmopathy got predicted by the model a median around 6.8 months before its onset. Most clonotypes expanded in thyroid above 0.001 were likewise present in blood.

The TCR beta CDR3 regions underwent amplification using RNA transcripts as the source. HTBI primers were used for first-round RT-PCR of the TCR CDR3. MiXCR, applied by TCRdb to the multiplex PCR reads, yields one record per CDR3 protein. The table has hundreds of thousands of distinct CDR3 sequences, about 20% seen once. This clonotype was seen only a few times. No antigen is known for it. Between the trimmed V and J ends, which lost 6 bases and 12 bases, there was a span of 24 bases. This CDR3 spans 15 amino acids. CDR1 MDHEN and CDR2 SYDVKM come from the germline V gene. Subjects with ophthalmopathy showed a Clinical Activity Score no lower than 3, a NOSPECS grade no lower than 4, and a duration shorter than 3 months. Patients were excluded for uncontrolled infection, other autoimmune disease, pregnancy or lactation.

The receptor was derived from a man aged 25 to 40 with Graves' ophthalmopathy. Sequenced input: blood. The rearrangement uses TRBV28 and TRBJ2-1, with D perhaps assigned TRBD1 or TRBD2 (5 bases each). The CDR3 loop reads CASSPTGTIATGQFF. The CDR3 DNA sequence: TGTGCCAGCAGCCCGACCGGGACGATAGCAACGGGGCAGTTCTTC.